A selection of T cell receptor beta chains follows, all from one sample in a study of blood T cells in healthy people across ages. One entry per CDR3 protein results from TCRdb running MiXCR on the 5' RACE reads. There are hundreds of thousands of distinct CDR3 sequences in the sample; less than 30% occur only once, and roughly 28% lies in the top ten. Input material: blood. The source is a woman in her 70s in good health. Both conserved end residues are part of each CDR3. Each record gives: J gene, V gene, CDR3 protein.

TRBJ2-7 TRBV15 CATSIGGGSYEQYF
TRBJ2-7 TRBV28 CASLRDGYSYEQYF
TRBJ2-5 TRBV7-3 CASSSNGGSGETQYF
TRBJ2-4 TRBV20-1 CSASYLVLAKNIQYF
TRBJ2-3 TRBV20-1 CSARKEENTDTQYF
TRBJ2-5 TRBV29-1 CSVQPGLAEVETQYF
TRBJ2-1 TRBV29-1 CSVEPAGGLYNEQFF
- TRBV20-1 CSANYPGTGSNEQFF
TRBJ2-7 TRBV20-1 CSARGLTGSGEGEQYF
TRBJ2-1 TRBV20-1 CSASPGPRTYNEQFF
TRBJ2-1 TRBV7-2 CASSSNLYNEQFF
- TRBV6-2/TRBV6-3 CASLASLAYEQYF
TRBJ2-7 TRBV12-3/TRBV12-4 CASSHNDGKKEYF
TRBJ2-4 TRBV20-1 CSASVDKNIQYF
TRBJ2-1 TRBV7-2 CASSFAHEQFF
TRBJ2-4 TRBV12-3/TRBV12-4 CASSLIGYLAKNIQYF
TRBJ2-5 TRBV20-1 CSANFLPTGVRRQETQYF
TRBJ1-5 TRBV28 CASRIGGSYGDQPQHF
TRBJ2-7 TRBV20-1 CSARELALEGYEQYF
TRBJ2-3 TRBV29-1 CSGHKWDTQYF
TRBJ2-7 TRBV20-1 CSAKAPLWKGEQYF
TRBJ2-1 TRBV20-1 CSGLAGTAYNEQFF
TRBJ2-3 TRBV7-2 CASSLAGGDTQYF
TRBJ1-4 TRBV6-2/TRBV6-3 CASSSGLLNEKLFF
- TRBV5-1 CASRLAEPSFYEQYF
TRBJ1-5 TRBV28 CASRTGGDDQPQHF
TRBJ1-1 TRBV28 CASSFYGAGGTEAFF
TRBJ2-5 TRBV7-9 CASSPQPGLLKGETQYF
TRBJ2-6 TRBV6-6 CASSNRKSGANVLTF
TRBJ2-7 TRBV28 CASRMTGRFYEQYF
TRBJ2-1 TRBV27 CASSLDGLETNEQFF
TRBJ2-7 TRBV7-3 CASSTPPPKRDEQYF
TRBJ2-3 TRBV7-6 CASSLGAGADTQYF
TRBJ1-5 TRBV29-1 CSVSQGKDQPQHF
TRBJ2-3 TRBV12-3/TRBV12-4 CASSPWTSAGPDTQYF
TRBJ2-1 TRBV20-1 CSVPPRGRTPYNEQFF
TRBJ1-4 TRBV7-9 CASSSSDSTNEKLFF
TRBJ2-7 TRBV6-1 CASRWTSAYEQYF
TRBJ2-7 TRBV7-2 CASSSWTSGGAYEQYF
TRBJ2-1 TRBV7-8 CASSLLRTVKSYNEQFF
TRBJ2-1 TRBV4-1 CASSQAGLDNEQFF
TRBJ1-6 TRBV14 CASSASGSGRSPLHF
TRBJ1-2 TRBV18 CASSPPTGGVGYTF
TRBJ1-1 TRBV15 CATSRDNLGNTEAFF